The TCR beta chain described here comes from a study of response to subunit inactivated influenza vaccine. MiXCR was run by TCRdb on the RT-PCR reads, yielding one entry per CDR3 protein. The profile shows about 780,000 distinct CDR3 sequences, approximately 18% of them singletons. Germline assignment: CDR1 SEHNR and CDR2 FQNEAQ (reference sequence). Trimming stripped 0 bases from V and 5 bases from J, with 13 bases between. This CDR3 has 15 residues. This specimen consisted of PBMCs from blood, obtained more than 4 days after vaccination. The TCR sequence derives from a man aged 45-65 years who received an inactivated influenza vaccine. The gene calls are TRBV7-9 and TRBJ2-5; D is unresolved. The CDR3 protein is CASSLALEVGETQYF. DNA for the CDR3: TGTGCCAGCAGCTTAGCGCTAGAAGTGGGGGAGACCCAGTACTTC.